This T cell receptor beta chain was identified in a study of cytomegalovirus exposure and HLA in healthy donors (dated by TCRdb to about 2017). Regarding the research as a whole: The roughly 670 repertoires of the first cohort and the 95 to 150 validation repertoires were produced on the same platform, according to a later analysis. The aim of the study was to test whether cataloging public T cell receptors could identify signatures of past pathogen exposure. High-throughput TCR immunosequencing, statistical association of individual TCRs with disease status, and machine learning were combined to predict cytomegalovirus infection status. Along with the roughly 670-subject first cohort, a separate validation cohort of over a hundred different subjects was used. Here is what the overall study found, with its caveats: A later analysis lacked HLA typing for the validation cohort, so it scored co-occurrence in that cohort across all 110 or so repertoires. According to the authors, the approach could potentially be generalized to other disease states and immunological phenotypes. In a later analysis, TCRs clustered in the first cohort were found to also tend to co-occur in the 120 or so validation repertoires, with 90% to 95% of cluster scores above 0. Most TCR sequences were seen in very few donors, while some public TCRs were found in many individuals. The classifier was reported to diagnose cytomegalovirus status with high specificity and sensitivity in both the original cohort and the validation cohort. A total of 150 to 200 TCR beta chains were listed by the study as associated with cytomegalovirus. Three of the identified cytomegalovirus-associated TCR beta chains were confirmed in vitro to be specific for cytomegalovirus antigens.

In the case of this clone: Its antigen specificity is not known. The input lacks base qualities; no much larger clone sits a single base away.

Libraries were made using the immunoSEQ multiplex PCR assay. In the original analysis: To diagnose cytomegalovirus status from the catalog of TCR beta chain sequences, a statistical classification framework was built. TCRdb re-hosts the immuneACCESS table, in-frame sequences only. Its copies lack some clones; in the studies checked, an unresolved V gene accounts for under half of them, and the cause for the rest is not known. The V and J calls and clone size are taken from that table; D and trimming were inferred from the DNA. Recorded for this sample are about 260,000 clones; less than 95% of them occurred a single time. Of the sample, approximately 3.1% falls within the top ten clones. The CDR3 covers 15 residues, taking in both the cysteine and the phenylalanine. Of all the DNA, just the CDR3 is kept, 45 bases in frame from base 1. Separate from the approximately 670-subject first cohort, the validation cohort of over 90 subjects was the group to which the donors belonged.

The sequence is built from TRBV21-1 and TRBJ2-7; TRBD2, the table's D call, was not compared with the DNA. TRBV21-1 represents a pseudogene. This receptor was identified in a woman between 25 and 40 years old in good health and CMV-seronegative. Sequencing used PBMCs. The base sequence is TGTGCCAGCAGCAAATTGAAGCGTGGATCCTACGAGCAGTACTTC. Translated, it reads CASSKLKRGSYEQYF.